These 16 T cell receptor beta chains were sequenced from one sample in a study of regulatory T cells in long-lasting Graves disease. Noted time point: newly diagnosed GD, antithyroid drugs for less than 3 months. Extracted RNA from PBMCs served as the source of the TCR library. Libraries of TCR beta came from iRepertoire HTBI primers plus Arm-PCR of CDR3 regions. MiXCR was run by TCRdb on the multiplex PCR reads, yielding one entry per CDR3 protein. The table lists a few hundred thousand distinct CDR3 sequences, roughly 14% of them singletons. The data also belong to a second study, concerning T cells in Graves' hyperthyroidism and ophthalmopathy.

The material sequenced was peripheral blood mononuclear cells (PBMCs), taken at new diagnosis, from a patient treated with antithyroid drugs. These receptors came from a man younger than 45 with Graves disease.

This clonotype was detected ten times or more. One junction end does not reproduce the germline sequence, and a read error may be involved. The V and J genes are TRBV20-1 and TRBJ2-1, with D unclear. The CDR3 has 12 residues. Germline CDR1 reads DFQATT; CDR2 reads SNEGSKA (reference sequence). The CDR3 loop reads CSARARILEQFF. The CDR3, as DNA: TGCAGTGCCAGAGCCCGTATCCTTGAGCAGTTCTTC.

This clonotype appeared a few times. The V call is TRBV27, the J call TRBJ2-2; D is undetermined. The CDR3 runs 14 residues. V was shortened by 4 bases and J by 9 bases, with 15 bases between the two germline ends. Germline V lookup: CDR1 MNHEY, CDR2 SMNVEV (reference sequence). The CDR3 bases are TGTGCCAGCAGTTACTCGGCCGTGCCTTGGGAGCTGTTTTTT. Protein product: CASSYSAVPWELFF.

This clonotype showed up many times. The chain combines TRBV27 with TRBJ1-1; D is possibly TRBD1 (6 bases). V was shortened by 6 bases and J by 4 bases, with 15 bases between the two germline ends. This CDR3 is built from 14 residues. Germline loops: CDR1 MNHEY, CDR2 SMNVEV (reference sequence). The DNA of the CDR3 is TGTGCCAGCAGCTTGGGACATCAAGGCACTGAAGCTTTCTTT. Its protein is CASSLGHQGTEAFF.

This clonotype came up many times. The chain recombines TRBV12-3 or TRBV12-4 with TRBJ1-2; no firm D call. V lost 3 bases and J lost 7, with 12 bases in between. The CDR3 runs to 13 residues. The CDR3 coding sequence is TGTGCCAGCAGTTTTCCGGGAATCGGTGGCTACACCTTC. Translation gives CASSFPGIGGYTF.

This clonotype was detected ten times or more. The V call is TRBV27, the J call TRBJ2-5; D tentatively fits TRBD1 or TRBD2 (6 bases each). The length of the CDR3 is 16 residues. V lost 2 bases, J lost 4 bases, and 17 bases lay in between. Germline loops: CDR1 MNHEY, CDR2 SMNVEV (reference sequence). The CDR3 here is CASSLGGGGTGETQYF. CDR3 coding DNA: TGTGCCAGCAGTTTAGGGGGCGGCGGGACCGGAGAGACCCAGTACTTC.

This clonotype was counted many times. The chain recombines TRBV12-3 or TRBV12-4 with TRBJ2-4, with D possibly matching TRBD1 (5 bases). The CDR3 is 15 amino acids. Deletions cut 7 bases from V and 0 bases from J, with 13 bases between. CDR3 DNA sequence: TGTGCCAGCACTACCTCGACAGTAGCCAAAAACATTCAGTACTTC. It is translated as CASTTSTVAKNIQYF.

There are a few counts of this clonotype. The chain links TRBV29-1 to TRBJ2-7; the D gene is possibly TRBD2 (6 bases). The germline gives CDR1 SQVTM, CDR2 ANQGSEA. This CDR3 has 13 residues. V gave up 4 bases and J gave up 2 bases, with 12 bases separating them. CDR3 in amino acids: CSVVGTGTYEQYF. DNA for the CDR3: TGCAGCGTTGTCGGGACTGGGACCTACGAGCAGTACTTC.

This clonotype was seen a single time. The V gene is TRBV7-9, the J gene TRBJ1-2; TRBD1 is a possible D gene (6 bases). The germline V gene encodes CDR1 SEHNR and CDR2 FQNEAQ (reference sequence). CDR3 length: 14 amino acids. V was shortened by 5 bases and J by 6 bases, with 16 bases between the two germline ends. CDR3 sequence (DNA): TGTGCCAGCAGCCAAAGGGGGAAAGGGGATGGCTACACCTTC. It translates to CASSQRGKGDGYTF.

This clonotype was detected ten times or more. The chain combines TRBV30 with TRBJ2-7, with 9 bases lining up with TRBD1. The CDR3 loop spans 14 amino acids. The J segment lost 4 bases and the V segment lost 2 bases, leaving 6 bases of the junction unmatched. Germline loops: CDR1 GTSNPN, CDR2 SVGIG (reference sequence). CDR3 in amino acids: CAWSSGTGMYEQYF. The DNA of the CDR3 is TGTGCCTGGAGTTCCGGGACAGGGATGTACGAGCAGTACTTC.

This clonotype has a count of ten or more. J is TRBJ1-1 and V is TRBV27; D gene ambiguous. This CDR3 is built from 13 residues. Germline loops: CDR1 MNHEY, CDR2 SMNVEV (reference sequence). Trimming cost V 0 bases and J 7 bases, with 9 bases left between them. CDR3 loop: CASSLSNQLEAFF. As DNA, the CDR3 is TGTGCCAGCAGTTTATCGAACCAGCTTGAAGCTTTCTTT.

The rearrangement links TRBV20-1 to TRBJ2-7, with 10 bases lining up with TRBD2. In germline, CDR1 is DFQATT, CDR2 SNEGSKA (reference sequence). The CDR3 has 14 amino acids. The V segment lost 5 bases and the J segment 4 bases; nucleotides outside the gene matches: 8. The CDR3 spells CSAQAGTSAYEQYF. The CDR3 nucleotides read TGCAGTGCTCAGGCCGGGACTAGCGCGTACGAGCAGTACTTC.

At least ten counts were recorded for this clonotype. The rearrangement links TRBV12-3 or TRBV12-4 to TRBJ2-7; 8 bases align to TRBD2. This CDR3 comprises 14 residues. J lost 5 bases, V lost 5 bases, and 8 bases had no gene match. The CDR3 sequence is CASSPPGGRDEQYF. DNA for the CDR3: TGTGCCAGCAGTCCCCCGGGGGGGCGCGACGAGCAGTACTTC.

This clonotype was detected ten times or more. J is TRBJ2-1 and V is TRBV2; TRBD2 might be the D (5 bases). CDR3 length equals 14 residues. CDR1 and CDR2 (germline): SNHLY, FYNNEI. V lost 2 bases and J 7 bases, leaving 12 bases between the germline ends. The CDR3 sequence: CASSENRSGNEQFF. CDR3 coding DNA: TGTGCCAGCAGTGAAAACAGATCGGGAAATGAGCAGTTCTTC. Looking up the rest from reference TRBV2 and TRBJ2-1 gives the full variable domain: EPEVTQTPSHQVTQMGQEVILRCVPISNHLYFYWYRQILGQKVEFLVSFYNNEISEKSEIFDDQFSVERPDGSNFTLKIRSTKLEDSAMYFCASSENRSGNEQFFGPGTRLTVL.

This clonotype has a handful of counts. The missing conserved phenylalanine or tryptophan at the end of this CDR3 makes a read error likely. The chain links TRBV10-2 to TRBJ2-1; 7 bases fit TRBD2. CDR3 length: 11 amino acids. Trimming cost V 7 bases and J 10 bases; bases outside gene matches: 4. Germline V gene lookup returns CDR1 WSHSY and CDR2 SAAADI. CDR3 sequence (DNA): TGCGCCAGCACCACGCGGGGGGAGCAGTTCTCC. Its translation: CASTTRGEQFS.

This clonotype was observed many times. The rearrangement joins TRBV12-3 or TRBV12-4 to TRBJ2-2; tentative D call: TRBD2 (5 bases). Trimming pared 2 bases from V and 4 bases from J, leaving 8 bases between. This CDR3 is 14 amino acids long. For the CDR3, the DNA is TGTGCCAGCAGTTTACGGGAAGCCACCGGGGAGCTGTTTTTT. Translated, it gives CASSLREATGELFF.

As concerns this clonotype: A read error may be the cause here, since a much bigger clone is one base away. CDR3: CASSPLAGELFF. The CDR3 DNA sequence: TGTGCCAGCAGCCCCCTAGCCGGGGAGCTGTTTTTT. This sequence joins TRBV7-7 and TRBJ2-2, with D uncertain. Germline values: CDR1 SSHAT, CDR2 FNYEAQ (reference sequence). CDR3 length equals 12 residues. Trimming took 5 bases from V and 6 from J, leaving 7 bases between them.